These T cell receptor beta chains were read from a single sample in a study of T cell responses to AZD1222 COVID-19 vaccine. This table comes from immunoSEQ multiplex PCR, and its TCRdb copy is limited to in-frame clones, with some not included. The table records about 110,000 clones, around 91% of them present only once. Here the sequenced sample was peripheral blood, taken on day 0 of AZD1222 vaccination. The receptors stem from an adult in good health. CDR3s include the opening cysteine and the closing phenylalanine or tryptophan. The order of the fields is clone size, J gene, V gene, CDR3 length, D gene, CDR3 protein, CDR3 DNA. D genes are given only for firm matches. The listing skips clone size in some rows; elsewhere it reads once, few, many or a size class.

- TRBJ2-7 TRBV19 13 - CASSIVRGDEQYF TGTGCCAGTAGTATAGTCCGAGGAGACGAGCAGTACTTC
- TRBJ1-4 TRBV18 14 - CASSPRGTNEKLFF TGTGCCAGCTCACCACGGGGAACTAATGAAAAACTGTTTTTT
- TRBJ1-4 TRBV19 14 - CASGFPGRNEKLFF TGTGCCAGTGGCTTCCCAGGACGGAATGAAAAACTGTTTTTT
few TRBJ1-5 TRBV6-5 15 - CASSYSGGRGQPQHF TGTGCCAGCAGTTACTCCGGGGGGAGGGGTCAGCCCCAGCATTTT
- TRBJ2-4 TRBV18 14 - CASSQGVRENIQYF TGTGCCAGCTCACAGGGGGTTCGCGAAAACATTCAGTACTTC
- TRBJ2-3 TRBV9 14 - CASSVGTTTDTQYF TGTGCCAGCAGCGTTGGAACTACCACAGATACGCAGTATTTT
once TRBJ1-1 TRBV27 18 TRBD1 CASSPGWGRGQVNTEAFF TGTGCCAGCTCGCCTGGGTGGGGCAGGGGGCAGGTGAACACTGAAGCTTTCTTT
- TRBJ2-7 TRBV10-2 12 - CASSESTYEQYF TGCGCCAGCAGTGAGTCAACCTACGAGCAGTACTTC
- TRBJ1-6 TRBV6-6 16 - CASSPSSHRNNSPLHF TGTGCCAGCAGCCCGTCCAGTCACAGAAATAATTCACCCCTCCACTTT
- TRBJ1-2 TRBV19 13 - CASTAGIYYGYTF TGTGCCAGTACCGCAGGAATATACTATGGCTACACCTTC
- TRBJ2-5 TRBV19 15 TRBD2 CASSISGGASETQYF TGTGCCAGTAGTATCAGCGGGGGGGCCTCAGAGACCCAGTACTTC
once TRBJ1-1 TRBV9 14 - CASSASIIGTEAFF TGTGCCAGCAGCGCCTCGATTATCGGGACTGAAGCTTTCTTT
- TRBJ1-1 TRBV6-5 13 - CATQRGVNTEAFF TGTGCCACCCAGCGGGGAGTGAACACTGAAGCTTTCTTT
- TRBJ2-3 TRBV25-1 14 - CASSERGLSDTQYF TGTGCCAGCAGTGAGAGGGGCTTATCAGATACGCAGTATTTT
- TRBJ1-2 TRBV2 16 - CASSVVVVWGDYGYTF TGTGCCAGCAGTGTTGTGGTAGTCTGGGGGGACTATGGCTACACCTTC
- TRBJ1-2 TRBV18 12 TRBD1 CASSYDRDGYTF TGTGCCAGCTCCTACGACAGGGATGGCTACACCTTC
- TRBJ2-1 TRBV12-5 17 TRBD2 CASGSNLAGGLYNEQFF TGTGCTAGTGGTTCGAACCTAGCGGGGGGGTTGTACAATGAGCAGTTCTTC